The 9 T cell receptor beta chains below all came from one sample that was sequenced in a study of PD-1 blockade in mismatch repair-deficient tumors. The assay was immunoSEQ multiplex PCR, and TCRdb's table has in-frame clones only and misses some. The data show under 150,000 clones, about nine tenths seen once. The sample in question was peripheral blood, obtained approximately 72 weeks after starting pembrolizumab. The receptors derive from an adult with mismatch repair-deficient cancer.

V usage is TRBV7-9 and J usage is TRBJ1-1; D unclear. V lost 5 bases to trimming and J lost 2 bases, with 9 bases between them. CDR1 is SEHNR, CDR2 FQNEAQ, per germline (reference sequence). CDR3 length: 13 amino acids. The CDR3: CASSRVLNTEAFF. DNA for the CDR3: TGTGCCAGCAGCCGGGTCCTTAACACTGAAGCTTTCTTT.

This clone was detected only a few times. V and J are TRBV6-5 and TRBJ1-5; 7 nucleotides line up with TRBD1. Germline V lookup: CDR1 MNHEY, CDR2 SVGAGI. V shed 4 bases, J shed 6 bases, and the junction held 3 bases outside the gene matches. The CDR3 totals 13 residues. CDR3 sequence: CASSLGGGQPQHF. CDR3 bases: TGTGCCAGCAGTTTAGGGGGCGGTCAGCCCCAGCATTTT.

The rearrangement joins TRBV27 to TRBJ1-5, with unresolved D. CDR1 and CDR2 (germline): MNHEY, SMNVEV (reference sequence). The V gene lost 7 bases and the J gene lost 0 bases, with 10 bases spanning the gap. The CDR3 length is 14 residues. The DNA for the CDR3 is TGTGCCAGCAAGGGCCGATATAGCAATCAGCCCCAGCATTTT. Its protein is CASKGRYSNQPQHF.

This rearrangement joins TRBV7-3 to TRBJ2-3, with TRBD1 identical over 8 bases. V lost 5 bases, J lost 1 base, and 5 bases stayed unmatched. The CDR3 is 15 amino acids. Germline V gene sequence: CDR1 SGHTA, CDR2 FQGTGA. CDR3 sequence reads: CASSQTGVGTDTQYF. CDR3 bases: TGTGCCAGCAGCCAGACAGGGGTCGGCACAGATACGCAGTATTTT.

CDR3 amino acids: CASSLSGRAYNEQFF. The CDR3 bases are TGTGCCAGCAGCTTGAGCGGGAGGGCCTACAATGAGCAGTTCTTC. The chain carries TRBV7-9 and TRBJ2-1; 10 bases match TRBD2. Germline V gene lookup returns CDR1 SEHNR and CDR2 FQNEAQ (reference sequence). The CDR3 length is 15 residues. Germline trimming cut 3 bases from V and 2 bases from J; bases unmatched to any gene: 1.

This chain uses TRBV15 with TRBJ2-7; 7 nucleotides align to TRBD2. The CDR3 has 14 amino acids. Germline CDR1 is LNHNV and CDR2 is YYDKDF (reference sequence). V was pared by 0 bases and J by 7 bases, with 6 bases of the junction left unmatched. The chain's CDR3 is CATSRDRLAREQYF. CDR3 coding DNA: TGTGCCACCAGCAGAGACAGACTAGCCAGGGAGCAGTACTTC.

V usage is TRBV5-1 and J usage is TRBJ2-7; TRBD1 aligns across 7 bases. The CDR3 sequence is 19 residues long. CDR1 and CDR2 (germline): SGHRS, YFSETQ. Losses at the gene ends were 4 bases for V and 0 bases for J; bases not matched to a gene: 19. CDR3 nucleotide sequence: TGCGCCAGCAGCCCGACCCCCGGACAGGAAACTCTTATCTCCTACGAGCAGTACTTC. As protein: CASSPTPGQETLISYEQYF.

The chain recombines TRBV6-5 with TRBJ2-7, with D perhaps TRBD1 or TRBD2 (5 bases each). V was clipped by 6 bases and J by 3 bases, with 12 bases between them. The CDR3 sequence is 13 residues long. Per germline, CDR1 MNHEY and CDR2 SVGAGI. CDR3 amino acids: CASSRDHLYEQYF. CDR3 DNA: TGTGCCAGCAGCCGGGACCACCTCTACGAGCAGTACTTC.

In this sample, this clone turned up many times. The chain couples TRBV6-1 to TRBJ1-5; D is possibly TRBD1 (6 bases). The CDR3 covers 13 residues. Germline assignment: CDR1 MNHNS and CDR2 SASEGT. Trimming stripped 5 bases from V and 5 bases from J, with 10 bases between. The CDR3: CASSLQGYQPQHF. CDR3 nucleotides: TGTGCCAGCAGTTTACAGGGATATCAGCCCCAGCATTTT.